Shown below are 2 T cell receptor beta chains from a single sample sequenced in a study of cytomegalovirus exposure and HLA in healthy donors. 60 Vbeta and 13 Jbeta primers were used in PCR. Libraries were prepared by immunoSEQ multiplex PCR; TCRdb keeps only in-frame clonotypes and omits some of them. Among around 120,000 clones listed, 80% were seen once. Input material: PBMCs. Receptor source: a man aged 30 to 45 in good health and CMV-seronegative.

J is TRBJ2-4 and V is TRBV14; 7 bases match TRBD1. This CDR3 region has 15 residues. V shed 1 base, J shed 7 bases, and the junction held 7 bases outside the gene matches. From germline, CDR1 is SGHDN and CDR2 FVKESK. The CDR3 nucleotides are TGTGCCAGCAGCCAAGCCCTGACAGGGCGGAACATTCAGTACTTC. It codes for CASSQALTGRNIQYF.

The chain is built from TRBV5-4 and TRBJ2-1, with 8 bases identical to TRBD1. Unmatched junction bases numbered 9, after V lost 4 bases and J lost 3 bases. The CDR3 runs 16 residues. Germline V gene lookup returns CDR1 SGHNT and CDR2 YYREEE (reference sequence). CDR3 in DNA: TGTGCCAGCAGCCGCGTCTCAGGGGGCTACTACAATGAGCAGTTCTTC. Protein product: CASSRVSGGYYNEQFF.